The rows below give T cell receptor beta chains drawn from one sample of a study of identical twins. Each CDR3 protein gets one entry after TCRdb re-called the 5' RACE reads with MiXCR. The sample includes 350,000 to 450,000 distinct CDR3 sequences, around 18% of them seen just once. Input material: naive T cells sorted from blood. These receptors all come from a man in his fifties in good health. Each CDR3 is given with its conserved first and last residue. D genes are given only for firm matches. Clone size is not always given. Where it is, it says once, few, many or a class for expanded clones.

size: many
D: TRBD1
length: 14
J: TRBJ2-1
V: TRBV20-1
CDR3: CSAGQGISYNEQFF
DNA: TGCAGTGCAGGACAGGGAATCTCCTACAATGAGCAGTTCTTC

size: -
D: -
length: 15
J: TRBJ2-7
V: TRBV2
CDR3: CASRRDASSSYEQYF
DNA: TGTGCCAGCAGACGAGATGCCTCATCGTCCTACGAGCAGTACTTC

size: few
D: TRBD2
length: 17
J: TRBJ2-1
V: TRBV20-1
CDR3: CSARDPSGRSSYNEQFF
DNA: TGCAGTGCTAGAGATCCTAGCGGGAGAAGCTCCTACAATGAGCAGTTCTTC

size: many
D: -
length: 12
J: TRBJ1-2
V: TRBV20-1
CDR3: CSASALYYGYTF
DNA: TGCAGTGCTAGCGCCCTCTACTATGGCTACACCTTC

size: few
D: -
length: 12
J: TRBJ2-7
V: TRBV20-1
CDR3: CSVKEGVREQYF
DNA: TGCAGTGTTAAGGAGGGGGTCCGGGAGCAGTACTTC

size: many
D: -
length: 13
J: TRBJ1-1
V: TRBV12-3/TRBV12-4
CDR3: CASSFRGIGEAFF
DNA: TGTGCCAGCAGTTTTCGGGGTATTGGTGAAGCTTTCTTT

size: many
D: -
length: 16
J: TRBJ2-3
V: TRBV12-3/TRBV12-4
CDR3: CASSLFQGLSTDTQYF
DNA: TGTGCCAGCAGTTTATTTCAGGGACTTAGCACAGATACGCAGTATTTT

size: many
D: -
length: 14
J: TRBJ2-7
V: TRBV12-3/TRBV12-4
CDR3: CASSLDWGSYEQYF
DNA: TGTGCCAGCAGTTTGGACTGGGGCTCCTACGAGCAGTACTTC

size: few
D: -
length: 17
J: TRBJ2-2
V: TRBV7-2
CDR3: CASSLALVGVNTGELFF
DNA: TGTGCCAGCAGCTTAGCCCTCGTGGGGGTGAACACCGGGGAGCTGTTTTTT

size: many
D: -
length: 12
J: TRBJ2-2
V: TRBV20-1
CDR3: CSARTHTGELFF
DNA: TGCAGTGCTAGAACACACACCGGGGAGCTGTTTTTT

size: many
D: -
length: 18
J: TRBJ2-7
V: TRBV11-1
CDR3: CASSHRTEDAIKSYEQYF
DNA: TGTGCCAGCAGCCACCGGACAGAAGACGCGATAAAATCCTACGAGCAGTACTTC

size: many
D: -
length: 16
J: TRBJ2-3
V: TRBV27
CDR3: CASSPSRGASTDTQYF
DNA: TGTGCCAGCAGTCCGAGCCGGGGGGCTAGCACAGATACGCAGTATTTT

size: many
D: -
length: 15
J: TRBJ2-1
V: TRBV4-3
CDR3: CASSQDWSSYNEQFF
DNA: TGCGCCAGCAGCCAAGATTGGAGCTCCTACAATGAGCAGTTCTTC

size: -
D: -
length: 18
J: TRBJ1-3
V: TRBV28
CDR3: CASSSERKYLSWELTIYF
DNA: TGTGCCAGCAGTTCCGAAAGGAAATACCTGAGCTGGGAGTTGACCATATATTTT

size: few
D: TRBD2
length: 19
J: TRBJ2-3
V: TRBV29-1
CDR3: CSVVYLHRTSGTNTDTQYF
DNA: TGCAGCGTTGTATATCTTCACCGGACTAGCGGGACTAACACAGATACGCAGTATTTT

size: few
D: -
length: 11
J: TRBJ2-5
V: TRBV2
CDR3: CASSGSETQYF
DNA: TGTGCCAGCAGTGGTTCTGAGACCCAGTACTTC

size: -
D: TRBD1
length: 15
J: TRBJ1-4
V: TRBV7-2
CDR3: CASSLTGAGNEKLFF
DNA: TGTGCCAGCAGCTTAACAGGGGCGGGTAATGAAAAACTGTTTTTT

size: many
D: -
length: 16
J: TRBJ1-5
V: TRBV12-3/TRBV12-4
CDR3: CASSGGLRGSNQPQHF
DNA: TGTGCCAGCAGTGGGGGACTCCGGGGGAGCAATCAGCCCCAGCATTTT

size: -
D: -
length: 11
J: TRBJ2-7
V: TRBV6-2/TRBV6-3
CDR3: CASSNGNEQYF
DNA: TGTGCCAGCAGTAACGGGAACGAGCAGTACTTC

size: -
D: -
length: 15
J: TRBJ2-5
V: TRBV5-1
CDR3: CASSLRGMAQETQYF
DNA: TGCGCCAGCAGTTTAAGGGGTATGGCCCAAGAGACCCAGTACTTC

size: few
D: -
length: 18
J: TRBJ2-7
V: TRBV4-3
CDR3: CASSPSIRRTSLVDEQYF
DNA: TGCGCCAGCAGCCCAAGTATCCGGCGGACAAGCCTAGTCGACGAGCAGTACTTC

size: many
D: -
length: 15
J: TRBJ2-2
V: TRBV11-2
CDR3: CASTALRLGTGELFF
DNA: TGTGCCAGTACAGCCCTTCGACTCGGCACCGGGGAGCTGTTTTTT

size: -
D: -
length: 12
J: TRBJ2-5
V: TRBV10-3
CDR3: CAISRVRETQYF
DNA: TGTGCCATCTCCCGGGTCCGGGAGACCCAGTACTTC

size: -
D: -
length: 13
J: TRBJ2-5
V: TRBV3-1
CDR3: CASSRWGEETQYF
DNA: TGTGCCAGCAGCCGGTGGGGTGAAGAGACCCAGTACTTC

size: -
D: -
length: 14
J: TRBJ2-2
V: TRBV20-1
CDR3: CSDKGLANTGELFF
DNA: TGCAGTGACAAGGGACTCGCGAACACCGGGGAGCTGTTTTTT